The 6 T cell receptor beta chains below all came from one sample that was sequenced in a study of tissue T cells after allogeneic stem cell transplantation. Sequencing was performed with immunoSEQ multiplex PCR; in TCRdb, only in-frame clones are kept and a portion is missing. Of about 16,000 clones detected, about three quarters appear once; the ten largest clones hold over 0.85%. The sample taken for sequencing was spleen. The receptors derive from a female BALB/c mouse in good health. The strain's MHC type: H2-d.

Regarding this clone: Mouse names are used for the genes. The read terminates 1 residue before the CDR3 end, so the remaining end is supplied by the germline J gene. The chain combines TRBV13-2 with TRBJ2-3; D may be TRBD2 (5 bases). V was pared by 3 bases and J by 0 bases, with 14 bases between. The CDR3 sequence is 16 residues long. Germline assignment: CDR1 NNHNN and CDR2 SYGAGS (reference sequence). This CDR3 is CASGGGLIASAETLYF. The covered CDR3 bases are TGTGCCAGCGGTGGAGGACTTATCGCTAGTGCAGAAACGCTGTAT.

Concerning this clone itself: Gene names follow the mouse nomenclature. The read terminates 1 residue before the CDR3 end, so the remaining end is supplied by the germline J gene. This chain connects TRBV1 to TRBJ1-6, with TRBD1 identical over 11 bases. TRBJ1-6 is annotated as an ORF whose role is uncertain. Looked up from germline, CDR1 is NSQYPW and CDR2 is LRSPGD (reference sequence). The CDR3 is 16 amino acids. J gave up 7 bases and V 5 bases, and 7 bases lay outside the gene matches. Partial CDR3 DNA: TGCACCTGCAGTCCCGGGACAGGGGGTGGAAATTCGCCCCTCTAC. Amino acids: CTCSPGTGGGNSPLY. The entire CDR3 protein reads CTCSPGTGGGNSPLYF.

Remarks on this clone: All gene names here are mouse names. The read terminates 1 residue ahead of where the CDR3 ends, so the germline J gene completes it. The chain joins TRBV13-2 to TRBJ2-5; D is possibly TRBD2 (7 bases). The CDR3 is made up of 15 amino acids. Germline values: CDR1 NNHNN, CDR2 SYGAGS (reference sequence). Trimming shortened V by 0 bases and J by 6 bases, and 14 bases separated the two germline ends. The CDR3: CASGDAWGALDTQYF. The sequenced part of the CDR3 DNA is TGTGCCAGCGGTGATGCTTGGGGGGCGCTTGACACCCAGTAC.

A remark on this clone: Mouse gene names apply. Sequencing ends 1 residue short of the CDR3 end; the germline J gene provides the rest. The V and J genes are TRBV13-3 and TRBJ2-7, with a tentative D call TRBD1 (6 bases). Per germline, CDR1 NNHDY and CDR2 SYVADS. V was pared by 0 bases and J by 4 bases, with 11 bases between. The CDR3 has 14 residues. The CDR3 bases that were read are TGTGCCAGCAGTGATGCTTTGGACAGATATGAACAGTAC. Its protein is CASSDALDRYEQY. From start to end, the CDR3 is CASSDALDRYEQYF.

Of note for this clone: These gene names are mouse names. Read coverage stops 1 residue before the CDR3 terminus; the germline J gene supplies the remainder. This rearrangement joins TRBV19 to TRBJ2-3; D is unresolved. The CDR3 loop spans 14 amino acids. Deletions cut 1 base from V and 3 bases from J, with 9 bases between. The germline V gene encodes CDR1 FNHDT and CDR2 SITEND (reference sequence). The part of the CDR3 DNA that was read is TGTGCCAGCAGTATAACGGGGAGGGCAGAAACGCTGTAT. Translation: CASSITGRAETLY. The full-length CDR3 reads as CASSITGRAETLYF.

Comments on this clone: Gene names and germline match the mouse. Read data end 1 residue before the CDR3 end; the end is taken from the germline J gene. The V and J genes are TRBV2 and TRBJ2-5, with D maybe TRBD1 (6 bases). The CDR3 is 14 residues long. Trimming shortened V by 2 bases and J by 0 bases, and 6 bases separated the two germline ends. Germline V gene data show CDR1 as LGHNA and CDR2 as YSYQKL. CDR3 region: CASSQQGNQDTQYF. Partial CDR3 DNA: TGTGCCAGCAGCCAACAGGGGAACCAAGACACCCAGTAC.